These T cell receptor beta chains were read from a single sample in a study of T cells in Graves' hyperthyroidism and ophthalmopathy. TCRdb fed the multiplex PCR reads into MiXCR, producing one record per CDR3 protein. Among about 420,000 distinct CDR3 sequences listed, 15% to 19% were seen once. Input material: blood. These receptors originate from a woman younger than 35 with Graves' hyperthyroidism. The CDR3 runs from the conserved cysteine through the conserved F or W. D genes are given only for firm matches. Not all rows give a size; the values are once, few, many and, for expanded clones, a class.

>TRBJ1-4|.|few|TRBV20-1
CSASGDFGEKLFF
TGCAGTGCTTCCGGGGACTTTGGGGAAAAACTGTTTTTT
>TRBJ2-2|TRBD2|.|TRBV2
CANRATTSVTDTGELFF
TGTGCCAACAGAGCGACCACTAGCGTCACGGACACCGGGGAGCTGTTTTTT
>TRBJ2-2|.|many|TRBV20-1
CSASGNTGELFF
TGCAGTGCTAGCGGTAACACCGGGGAGCTGTTTTTT
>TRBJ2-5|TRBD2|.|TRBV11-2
CASSAVGGGQYF
TGTGCCAGCAGCGCGGTGGGGGGGGGCCAGTACTTC
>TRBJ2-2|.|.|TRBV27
CASSPFTTGELFF
TGTGCCAGCAGTCCCTTTACCACCGGGGAGCTGTTTTTT
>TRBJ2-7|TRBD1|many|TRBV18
CASSGDRAVYEQYF
TGTGCCAGCTCAGGAGACAGGGCCGTCTACGAGCAGTACTTC
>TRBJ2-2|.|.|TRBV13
CASGGLGTGELFF
TGTGCCAGCGGAGGTCTGGGCACCGGGGAGCTGTTTTTT
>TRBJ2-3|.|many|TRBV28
CASSPYLTARGDTQYF
TGTGCCAGCAGTCCCTACCTGACTGCTCGGGGAGATACGCAGTATTTT
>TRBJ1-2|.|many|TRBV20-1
CSARGARAGENGYTF
TGCAGTGCTAGAGGCGCCCGGGCAGGGGAGAATGGCTACACCTTC
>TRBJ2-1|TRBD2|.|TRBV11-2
CASSLGRLAGAAEQFF
TGTGCCAGCAGCTTAGGACGACTAGCGGGAGCGGCTGAGCAGTTCTTC
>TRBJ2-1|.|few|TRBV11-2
CASSFGPGSYNEQFF
TGTGCCAGCAGCTTCGGTCCGGGCTCCTACAATGAGCAGTTCTTC
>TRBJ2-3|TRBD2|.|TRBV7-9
CASSLFSSGGRAGDTQYF
TGTGCCAGCAGCTTATTCTCCTCCGGCGGGAGGGCCGGAGATACGCAGTATTTT
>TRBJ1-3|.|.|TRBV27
CASSYRRGSGNTIYF
TGTGCCAGCAGTTACAGGCGCGGGTCGGGAAACACCATATATTTT
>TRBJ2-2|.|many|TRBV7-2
CASSFRGTGELFF
TGTGCCAGCAGCTTCCGGGGAACCGGGGAGCTGTTTTTT
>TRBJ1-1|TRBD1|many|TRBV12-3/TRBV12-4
CASSSTDRGKVEAFF
TGTGCCAGCAGTTCCACAGACAGGGGGAAGGTTGAAGCTTTCTTT
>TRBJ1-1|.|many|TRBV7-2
CASSLIQGSNTEAFF
TGTGCCAGCAGCTTAATTCAGGGGAGCAACACTGAAGCTTTCTTT
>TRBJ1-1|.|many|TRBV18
CASSTRRGTEAFF
TGTGCCAGCTCGACAAGAAGGGGCACTGAAGCTTTCTTT
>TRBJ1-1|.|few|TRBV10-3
CAISEKSGSNTEAFF
TGTGCCATCAGTGAAAAGTCCGGATCGAACACTGAAGCTTTCTTT
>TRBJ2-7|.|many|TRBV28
CASRRSSGGSYEQYF
TGTGCCAGCAGACGTAGTAGCGGAGGATCCTACGAGCAGTACTTC
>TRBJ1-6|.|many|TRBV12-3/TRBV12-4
CASSRVGGSSYNSPLHF
TGTGCCAGCAGCCGGGTCGGGGGGAGCTCCTATAATTCACCCCTCCACTTT
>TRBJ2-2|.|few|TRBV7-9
CASHNPGGELFF
TGTGCCAGCCACAACCCGGGCGGGGAGCTGTTTTTT
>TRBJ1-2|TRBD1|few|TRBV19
CASGTGLNYGYTF
TGTGCCAGTGGGACAGGTCTGAACTATGGCTACACCTTC
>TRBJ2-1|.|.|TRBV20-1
CSARGRADYNEQFF
TGCAGTGCTAGAGGGCGGGCCGACTACAATGAGCAGTTCTTC
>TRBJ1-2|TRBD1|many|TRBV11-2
CASSLPTGGLNYGYTF
TGTGCCAGCAGCCTCCCGACAGGGGGGCTTAACTATGGCTACACCTTC
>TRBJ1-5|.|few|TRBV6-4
CASSERRSTRANQPQHF
TGTGCCAGCAGTGAACGCCGATCGACGAGGGCGAATCAGCCCCAGCATTTT
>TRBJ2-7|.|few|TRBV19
CASSIDYDGYEQYF
TGTGCCAGTAGTATAGATTACGACGGCTACGAGCAGTACTTC
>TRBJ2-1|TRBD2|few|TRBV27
CASSTLAGPYNEQFF
TGTGCCAGCAGTACCTTAGCGGGACCATACAATGAGCAGTTCTTC
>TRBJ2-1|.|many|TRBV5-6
CASSLGFGTYNEQFF
TGTGCCAGCAGCTTGGGGTTCGGGACATACAATGAGCAGTTCTTC
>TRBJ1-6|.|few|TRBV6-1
CASSYSGTTLNSPLHF
TGTGCCAGCAGTTATTCCGGGACGACCTTGAATTCACCCCTCCACTTT
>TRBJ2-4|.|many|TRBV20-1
CSARPPGLAKNIQYF
TGCAGTGCTAGACCCCCTGGTCTCGCCAAAAACATTCAGTACTTC
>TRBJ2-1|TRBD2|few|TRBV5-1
CASSLELAVGEQFF
TGCGCCAGCAGCTTGGAGCTAGCGGTGGGGGAGCAGTTCTTC
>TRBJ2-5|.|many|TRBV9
CASSVDLGVRETQYF
TGTGCCAGCAGCGTCGACCTCGGGGTGCGCGAGACCCAGTACTTC
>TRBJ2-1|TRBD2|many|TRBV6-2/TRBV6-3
CASSQPGLAGYDEQFF
TGTGCCAGCAGTCAACCGGGACTAGCGGGTTACGATGAGCAGTTCTTC
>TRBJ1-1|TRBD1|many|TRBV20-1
CSAPRTGEAFF
TGCAGTGCGCCTAGGACAGGGGAAGCTTTCTTT
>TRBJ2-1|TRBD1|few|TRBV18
CASSPPGTGVYEQFF
TGTGCCAGCTCACCACCCGGGACAGGAGTCTATGAGCAGTTCTTC
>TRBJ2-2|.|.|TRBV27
CASSLSIGDHYTGELFF
TGTGCCAGCAGTTTATCGATTGGGGACCACTACACCGGGGAGCTGTTTTTT
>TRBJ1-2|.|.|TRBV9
CASSVGGTIPMGYTF
TGTGCCAGCAGCGTAGGAGGGACAATTCCTATGGGCTACACCTTC
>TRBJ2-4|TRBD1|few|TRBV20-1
CSANWGLRTGKNIQYF
TGCAGTGCTAATTGGGGCTTGCGGACAGGAAAAAACATTCAGTACTTC
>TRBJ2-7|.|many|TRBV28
CASSFGGREQYF
TGTGCCAGCAGTTTCGGCGGCAGAGAGCAGTACTTC
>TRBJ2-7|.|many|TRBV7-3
CASSLLGHPIDYEQYF
TGTGCCAGCAGCTTATTGGGGCACCCGATCGACTACGAGCAGTACTTC
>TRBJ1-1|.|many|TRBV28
CASSFTGFPNTEAFF
TGTGCCAGCAGTTTTACAGGGTTCCCGAACACTGAAGCTTTCTTT
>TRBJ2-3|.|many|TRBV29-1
CSVSRTNTDTQYF
TGCAGCGTTTCCCGGACGAACACAGATACGCAGTATTTT
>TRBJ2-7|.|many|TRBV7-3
CASSLSSAGSYEQYF
TGTGCCAGCAGCTTATCCAGCGCGGGCTCCTACGAGCAGTACTTC
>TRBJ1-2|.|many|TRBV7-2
CASSPAGGYGYTF
TGTGCCAGCAGCCCTGCAGGAGGCTATGGCTACACCTTC
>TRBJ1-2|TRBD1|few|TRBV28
CASSSTGDYTF
TGTGCCAGCAGCTCGACAGGGGATTACACCTTC
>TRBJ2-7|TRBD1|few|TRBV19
CASSILSGQGLYEQYF
TGTGCCAGTAGTATCCTTTCGGGACAGGGTCTCTACGAGCAGTACTTC
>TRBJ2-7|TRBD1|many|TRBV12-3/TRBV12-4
CASSLAGTGAGEQYF
TGTGCCAGCAGTTTGGCCGGGACAGGGGCAGGAGAGCAGTACTTC
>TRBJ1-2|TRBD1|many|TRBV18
CASSPPGQGIGYTF
TGTGCCAGCTCACCACCGGGACAGGGGATTGGCTACACCTTC
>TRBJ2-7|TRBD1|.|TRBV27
CASSLIGGTGVAEQYF
TGTGCCAGCAGTTTAATAGGAGGGACAGGGGTGGCCGAGCAGTACTTC
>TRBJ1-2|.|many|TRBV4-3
CASSQESVEYGSDGYTF
TGCGCCAGCAGCCAAGAGAGTGTCGAGTACGGCTCAGATGGCTACACCTTC
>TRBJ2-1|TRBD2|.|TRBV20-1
CSASGDLSGSTHEQFF
TGCAGTGCTAGCGGGGATTTGAGCGGGAGCACCCATGAGCAGTTCTTC